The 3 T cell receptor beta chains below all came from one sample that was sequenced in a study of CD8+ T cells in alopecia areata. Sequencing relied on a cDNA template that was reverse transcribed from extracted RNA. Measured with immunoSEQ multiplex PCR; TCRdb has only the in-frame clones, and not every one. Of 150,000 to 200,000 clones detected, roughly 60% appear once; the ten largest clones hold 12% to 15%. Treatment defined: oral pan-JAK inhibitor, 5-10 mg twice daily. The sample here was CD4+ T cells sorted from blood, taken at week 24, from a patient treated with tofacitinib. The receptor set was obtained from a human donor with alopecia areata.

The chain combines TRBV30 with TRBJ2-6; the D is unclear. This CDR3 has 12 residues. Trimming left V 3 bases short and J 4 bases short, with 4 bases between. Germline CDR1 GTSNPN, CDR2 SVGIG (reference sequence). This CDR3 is CAWRVGANVLTF. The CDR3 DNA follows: TGTGCCTGGAGAGTCGGGGCCAACGTCCTGACTTTC. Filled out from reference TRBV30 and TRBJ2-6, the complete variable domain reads SQTIHQWPATLVQPVGSPLSLECTVEGTSNPNLYWYRQAAGRGLQLLFYSVGIGQISSEVPQNLSASRPQDRQFILSSKKLLLSDSGFYLCAWRVGANVLTFGAGSRLTVL.

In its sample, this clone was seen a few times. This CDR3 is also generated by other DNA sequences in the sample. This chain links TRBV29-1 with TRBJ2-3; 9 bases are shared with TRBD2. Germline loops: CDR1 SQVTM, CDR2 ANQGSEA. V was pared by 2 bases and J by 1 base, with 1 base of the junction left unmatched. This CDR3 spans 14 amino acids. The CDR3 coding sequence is TGCAGCGTTGAATTAGCGGGGGGCACAGATACGCAGTATTTT. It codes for CSVELAGGTDTQYF.

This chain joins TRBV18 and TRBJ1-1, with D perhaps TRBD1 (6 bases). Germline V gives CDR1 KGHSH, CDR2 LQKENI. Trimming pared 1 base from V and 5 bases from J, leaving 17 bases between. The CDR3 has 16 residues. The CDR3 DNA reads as TGTGCCAGCTCACCACTCGGAACGTACAGGGAAACTGAAGCTTTCTTT. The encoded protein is CASSPLGTYRETEAFF.